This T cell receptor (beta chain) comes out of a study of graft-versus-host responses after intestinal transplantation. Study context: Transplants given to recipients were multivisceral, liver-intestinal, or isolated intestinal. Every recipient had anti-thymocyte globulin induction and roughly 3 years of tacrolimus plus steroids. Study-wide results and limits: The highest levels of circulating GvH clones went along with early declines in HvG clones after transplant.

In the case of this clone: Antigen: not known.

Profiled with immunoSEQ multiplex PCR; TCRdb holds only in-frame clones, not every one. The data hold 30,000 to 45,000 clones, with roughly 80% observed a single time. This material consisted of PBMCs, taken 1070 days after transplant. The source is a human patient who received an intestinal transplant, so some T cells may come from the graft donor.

The CDR3 sequence is CASSVGGVGTEAFF. The DNA of the CDR3 is TGTGCCAGCAGCGTAGGGGGCGTGGGCACTGAAGCTTTCTTT. The rearrangement joins TRBV9 to TRBJ1-1; possibly TRBD1 for D (5 bases). The ends were cut back, 0 bases at V and 4 bases at J, with 10 bases in the middle. Per germline, CDR1 SGDLS and CDR2 YYNGEE. The CDR3 loop spans 14 amino acids.